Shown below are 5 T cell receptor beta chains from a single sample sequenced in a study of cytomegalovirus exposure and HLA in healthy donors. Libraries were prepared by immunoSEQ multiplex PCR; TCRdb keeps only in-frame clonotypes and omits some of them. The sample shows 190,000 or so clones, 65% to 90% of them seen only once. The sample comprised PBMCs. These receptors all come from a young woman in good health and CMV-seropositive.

The CDR3 DNA sequence: TGCGCCAGCAGCCTTTATCAAGGGGGAGCGAACACCGGGGAGCTGTTTTTT. This translates into CASSLYQGGANTGELFF. V usage is TRBV5-1 and J usage is TRBJ2-2, with D maybe TRBD1 (6 bases). Trimming left V 4 bases short and J 0 bases short, with 16 bases between. The CDR3 consists of 17 residues. Looked up from germline, CDR1 is SGHRS and CDR2 is YFSETQ.

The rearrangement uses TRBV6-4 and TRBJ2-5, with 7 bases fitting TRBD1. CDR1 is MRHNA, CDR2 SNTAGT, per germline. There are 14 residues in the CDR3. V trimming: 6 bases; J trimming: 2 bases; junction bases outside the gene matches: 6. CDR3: CASSEQGWQETQYF. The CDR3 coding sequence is TGTGCCAGCAGCGAACAGGGGTGGCAAGAGACCCAGTACTTC.

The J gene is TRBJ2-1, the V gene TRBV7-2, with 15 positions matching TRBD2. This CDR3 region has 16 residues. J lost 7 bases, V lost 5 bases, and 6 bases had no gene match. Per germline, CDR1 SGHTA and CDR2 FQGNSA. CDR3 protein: CASSPGTSGRRNEQFF. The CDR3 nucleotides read TGTGCCAGCAGCCCCGGGACTAGCGGGAGGAGGAATGAGCAGTTCTTC.

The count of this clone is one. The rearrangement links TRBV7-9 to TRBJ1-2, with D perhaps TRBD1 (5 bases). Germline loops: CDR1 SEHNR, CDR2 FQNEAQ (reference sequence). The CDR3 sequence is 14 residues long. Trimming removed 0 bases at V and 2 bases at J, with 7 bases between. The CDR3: CASSLADTNYGYTF. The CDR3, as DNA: TGTGCCAGCAGCTTAGCGGACACAAACTATGGCTACACCTTC.

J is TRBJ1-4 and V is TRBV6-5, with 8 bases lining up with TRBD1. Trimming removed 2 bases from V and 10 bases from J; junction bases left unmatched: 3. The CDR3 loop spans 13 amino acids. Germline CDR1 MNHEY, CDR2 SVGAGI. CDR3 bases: TGTGCCAGCAGTTACCGTCAGGGGGCAAAACTGTTTTTT. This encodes CASSYRQGAKLFF.